This T cell receptor beta chain is drawn from a study of T cells in Graves' hyperthyroidism and ophthalmopathy. Amplified regions were TCR beta CDR3 sequences from RNA transcripts. TCR CDR3 underwent first-round RT-PCR with the HTBI primer set. TCRdb called the multiplex PCR reads again in MiXCR, with one record for every CDR3 protein. Of approximately 210,000 distinct CDR3 sequences in the sample, 17% are singletons; the top ten hold 50%. The receptor was isolated from a man aged 45 to 65 with Graves' hyperthyroidism. Sequencing used blood.

CDR3 region: CASSLWQGPIGYTF. The CDR3, as DNA: TGTGCCAGCAGCTTGTGGCAGGGTCCTATAGGCTACACCTTC. The V call is TRBV5-4, the J call TRBJ1-2; perhaps TRBD1 as D (5 bases). Trimming removed 1 base from V and 8 bases from J, with 15 bases in between. The CDR3 is 14 residues long. Germline V lookup: CDR1 SGHNT, CDR2 YYREEE (reference sequence). The variable domain in full, completed from reference TRBV5-4 and TRBJ1-2, reads ETGVTQSPTHLIKTRGQQVTLRCSSQSGHNTVSWYQQALGQGPQFIFQYYREEENGRGNFPPRFSGLQFPNYSSELNVNALELDDSALYLCASSLWQGPIGYTFGSGTRLTVV.